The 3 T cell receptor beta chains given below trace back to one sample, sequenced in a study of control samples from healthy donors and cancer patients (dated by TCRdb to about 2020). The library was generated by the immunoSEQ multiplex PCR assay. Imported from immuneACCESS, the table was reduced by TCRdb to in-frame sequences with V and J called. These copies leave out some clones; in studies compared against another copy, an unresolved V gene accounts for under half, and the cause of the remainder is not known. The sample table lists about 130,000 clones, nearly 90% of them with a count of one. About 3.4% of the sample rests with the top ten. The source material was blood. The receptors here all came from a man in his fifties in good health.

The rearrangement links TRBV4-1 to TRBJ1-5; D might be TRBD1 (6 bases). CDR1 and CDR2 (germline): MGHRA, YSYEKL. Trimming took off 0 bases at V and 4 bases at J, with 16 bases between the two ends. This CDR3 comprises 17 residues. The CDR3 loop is CASSQEGAGVGNQPQHF. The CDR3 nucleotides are TGCGCCAGCAGCCAAGAGGGAGCAGGGGTAGGGAATCAGCCCCAGCATTTT.

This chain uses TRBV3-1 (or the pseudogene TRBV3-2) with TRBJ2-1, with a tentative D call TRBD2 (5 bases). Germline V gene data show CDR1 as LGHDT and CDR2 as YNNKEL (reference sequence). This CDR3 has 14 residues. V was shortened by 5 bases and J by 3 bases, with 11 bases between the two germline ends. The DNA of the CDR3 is TGTGCCAGCAGCTCACGGGGTAGCTACAATGAGCAGTTCTTC. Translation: CASSSRGSYNEQFF.

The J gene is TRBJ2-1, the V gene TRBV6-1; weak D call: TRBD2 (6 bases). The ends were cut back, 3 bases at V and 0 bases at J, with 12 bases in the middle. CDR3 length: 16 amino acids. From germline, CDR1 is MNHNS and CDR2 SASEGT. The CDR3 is CASSDFSGSSYNEQFF. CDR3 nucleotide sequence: TGTGCCAGCAGTGACTTTTCCGGGAGCTCCTACAATGAGCAGTTCTTC.